The next 20 T cell receptor beta chains were all read from a single sample in a study of siplizumab effects on memory and regulatory T cells. Clones were sequenced by immunoSEQ multiplex PCR, and TCRdb holds only the in-frame ones, with some missing. The sample contains some 100,000 clones, roughly 96% of which appear only once. Sequencing input: naive CD4+ T cells sorted from blood. These receptors were taken from a human donor in good health.

The CDR3 here is CASSVSTGELFF. The CDR3 DNA sequence: TGTGCCAGCAGCGTATCCACCGGGGAGCTGTTTTTT. The rearrangement links TRBV9 to TRBJ2-2; no clear D gene. Germline V gene sequence: CDR1 SGDLS, CDR2 YYNGEE. The V gene lost 1 base and the J gene lost 4 bases, with 2 bases spanning the gap. This CDR3 comprises 12 residues.

This rearrangement joins TRBV6-6 to TRBJ1-2, with D maybe TRBD1 (5 bases). CDR3 size: 16 residues. The germline gives CDR1 MNHNY, CDR2 SVGAGI (reference sequence). V was cut by 5 bases and J by 7 bases, with 23 bases left in between. The CDR3 DNA reads TGTGCCAGCAGTCCACCTGGGTCGGGGGGAATAATTGGCTACACCTTC. As protein: CASSPPGSGGIIGYTF.

The CDR3 DNA reads TGTGCCAGCAGTGCACGGCAGACCTACGAGCAGTACTTC. Translation gives CASSARQTYEQYF. J is TRBJ2-7 and V is TRBV6-1; D not resolved. Trimming shortened V by 4 bases and J by 2 bases, and 9 bases separated the two germline ends. Germline V CDR1 and CDR2: MNHNS, SASEGT. This CDR3 spans 13 amino acids.

The chain uses TRBV18 and TRBJ2-7; perhaps TRBD1 as D (6 bases). The germline V gene has CDR1 KGHSH and CDR2 LQKENI. The length of the CDR3 is 16 residues. The V and J ends lost 2 bases and 2 bases respectively, with 16 bases between them. The CDR3 region has the DNA TGTGCCAGCTCACCAAACAAATGGGACATCGCCTACGAGCAGTACTTC. Encoded protein: CASSPNKWDIAYEQYF.

This chain joins TRBV15 and TRBJ1-4, with TRBD1 as a possible D gene (5 bases). Germline lookup yields CDR1 LNHNV and CDR2 YYDKDF (reference sequence). The germline V and J ends were trimmed by 7 bases and 7 bases, with 16 bases remaining between them. The CDR3 runs to 14 residues. The CDR3 protein is CATKWEGIAEKLFF. CDR3 bases: TGTGCCACCAAATGGGAGGGGATTGCTGAAAAACTGTTTTTT.

The chain links TRBV7-9 to TRBJ2-3; possibly TRBD2 for D (6 bases). The CDR3 length is 14 residues. CDR1 and CDR2 (germline): SEHNR, FQNEAQ (reference sequence). The V end lost 3 bases, the J end lost 1 base, and 8 bases lay between the germline ends. The CDR3 sequence: CASSLWGGTDTQYF. CDR3 nucleotides: TGTGCCAGCAGCTTGTGGGGGGGCACAGATACGCAGTATTTT.

J is TRBJ1-2 and V is TRBV18; D is possibly TRBD1 (5 bases). V was cut by 6 bases and J by 6 bases, with 11 bases left in between. Germline CDR1 is KGHSH and CDR2 is LQKENI. This CDR3 comprises 12 residues. In DNA form, the CDR3 reads TGTGCCAGCTCCCACGGGGGGGATGGCTACACCTTC. Protein: CASSHGGDGYTF.

V gene TRBV6-5 combines with J gene TRBJ1-2; D is ambiguous. Germline lookup yields CDR1 MNHEY and CDR2 SVGAGI. V was clipped by 0 bases and J by 0 bases, with 8 bases between them. CDR3 length equals 15 residues. The DNA of the CDR3 is TGTGCCAGCAGTTACTCGCAGGCCTCTAACTATGGCTACACCTTC. Protein sequence: CASSYSQASNYGYTF.

This clone has a single count. J is TRBJ1-2 and V is TRBV2; 9 bases fit TRBD1. Germline trimming cut 3 bases from V and 5 bases from J; bases unmatched to any gene: 10. CDR1 is SNHLY, CDR2 FYNNEI, per germline. The CDR3 runs 16 residues. CDR3 sequence: CASSEGQGRDLYGYTF. The CDR3 DNA sequence: TGTGCCAGCAGTGAGGGACAGGGCCGGGACTTGTATGGCTACACCTTC.

This chain uses TRBV28 with TRBJ2-5, with D unresolved. CDR1 is MDHEN, CDR2 SYDVKM, per germline. CDR3 length: 17 amino acids. The V and J ends lost 2 bases and 3 bases respectively, with 19 bases between them. In DNA form, the CDR3 reads TGTGCCAGCAGTTTAGAGTATGTGTCTGCTCTAAAAGAGACCCAGTACTTC. This sequence encodes CASSLEYVSALKETQYF. The full variable domain, in which reference TRBV28 and TRBJ2-5 provide the parts outside the CDR3, is DVKVTQSSRYLVKRTGEKVFLECVQDMDHENMFWYRQDPGLGLRLIYFSYDVKMKEKGDIPEGYSVSREKKERFSLILESASTNQTSMYLCASSLEYVSALKETQYFGPGTRLLVL.

J is TRBJ1-2 and V is TRBV6-5, with 9 positions matching TRBD1. J lost 2 bases, V lost 5 bases, and 3 bases had no gene match. The CDR3 loop spans 14 amino acids. Germline CDR1 is MNHEY and CDR2 is SVGAGI. The CDR3 sequence is CASSRDRDNYGYTF. The CDR3 bases are TGTGCCAGCAGTCGGGACAGGGACAACTATGGCTACACCTTC.

This sequence joins TRBV19 and TRBJ1-5; 9 positions match TRBD1. Trimming cost V 4 bases and J 0 bases; bases outside gene matches: 1. The CDR3 consists of 15 residues. Germline CDR1 and CDR2: LNHDA and SQIVND (reference sequence). CDR3 region: CASSKGQGSNQPQHF. The CDR3 bases are TGTGCCAGTAGTAAGGGACAGGGTAGCAATCAGCCCCAGCATTTT.

V and J are TRBV10-3 and TRBJ2-5; D is unclear. The germline CDR1 and CDR2 sequences are ENHRY and SYGVKD. V gave up 10 bases and J gave up 5 bases, with 14 bases separating them. CDR3 size: 12 residues. In DNA, the CDR3 is TGTGCCACATCAAGGCCTGGGGAGACCCAGTACTTC. It specifies CATSRPGETQYF.

This sequence joins TRBV15 and TRBJ2-7; no clear D gene. The CDR3 runs to 12 residues. Trimming took off 0 bases at V and 4 bases at J, with 4 bases between the two ends. Germline CDR1 LNHNV, CDR2 YYDKDF (reference sequence). In DNA, the CDR3 is TGTGCCACCAGCAGAGACAGGTACGAGCAGTACTTC. This sequence encodes CATSRDRYEQYF.

The chain joins TRBV11-2 to TRBJ1-3; TRBD1 is a possible D gene (6 bases). Between the trimmed V and J ends, which lost 1 base and 7 bases, there was a span of 17 bases. CDR3 length equals 16 residues. The germline CDR1 and CDR2 sequences are SGHAT and FQNNGV. This CDR3 reads CASSLVASTGRNTIYF. The CDR3 DNA sequence: TGTGCCAGCAGCTTAGTGGCTTCCACAGGGCGGAACACCATATATTTT.

CDR3 residues: CASSLGQQETQYF. The CDR3, as DNA: TGTGCCAGCAGCTTAGGGCAGCAAGAGACCCAGTACTTC. The V call is TRBV7-3, the J call TRBJ2-5; D unclear. With 2 bases removed from V and 2 bases from J, the gap between germline ends came to 6 bases. Germline CDR1 and CDR2: SGHTA and FQGTGA. The CDR3 contains 13 residues. Full variable domain (remainder filled in from reference TRBV7-3 and TRBJ2-5): GAGVSQTPSNKVTEKGKYVELRCDPISGHTALYWYRQSLGQGPEFLIYFQGTGAADDSGLPNDRFFAVRPEGSVSTLKIQRTERGDSAVYLCASSLGQQETQYFGPGTRLLVL.

This clone is a singleton in its sample. The genes are TRBV5-1 and TRBJ1-2; 8 positions match TRBD1. This CDR3 is built from 14 residues. From germline, CDR1 is SGHRS and CDR2 YFSETQ. V shed 2 bases, J shed 2 bases, and the junction held 2 bases outside the gene matches. CDR3 sequence (DNA): TGCGCCAGCAGCTTAGACAGGGGAAACTATGGCTACACCTTC. This encodes CASSLDRGNYGYTF.

The genes are TRBV7-3 and TRBJ2-5; tentative D call: TRBD1 (6 bases). Between the trimmed V and J ends, which lost 4 bases and 3 bases, there was a span of 9 bases. This CDR3 comprises 13 residues. Looked up from germline, CDR1 is SGHTA and CDR2 is FQGTGA. The CDR3 DNA follows: TGTGCCAGCAGCTGGTACAGGGAAGAGACCCAGTACTTC. The encoded protein is CASSWYREETQYF.

V is TRBV7-2 and J is TRBJ1-4, with a tentative D call TRBD1 (5 bases). Trimming left V 5 bases short and J 0 bases short, with 16 bases between. The V gene's germline CDR1 is SGHTA and CDR2 FQGNSA. This CDR3 contains 17 residues. The CDR3 here is CASSPRPLGATNEKLFF. CDR3 DNA: TGTGCCAGCAGCCCGAGGCCCTTAGGGGCAACTAATGAAAAACTGTTTTTT.

The gene calls are TRBV7-2 and TRBJ2-3, with D uncertain. Looked up from germline, CDR1 is SGHTA and CDR2 is FQGNSA. The CDR3 is made up of 12 amino acids. The V gene lost 8 bases and the J gene lost 1 base, with 7 bases spanning the gap. For the CDR3, the DNA is TGTGCCAGCGGACGGGGCACAGATACGCAGTATTTT. Protein: CASGRGTDTQYF.